This entry lists 18 T cell receptor beta chains sequenced from one sample in a study of blood T cell repertoires in COVID-19. Profiled with immunoSEQ multiplex PCR; TCRdb holds only in-frame clones, not every one. The sample lists about 290,000 clones, around four fifths occurring once. Sequenced input: peripheral blood. These TCRs come from a woman between 50 and 59 years old with active or convalescent COVID-19.

The chain uses TRBV19 and TRBJ1-1; 9 bases line up with TRBD1. This CDR3 spans 14 amino acids. Germline V gene lookup returns CDR1 LNHDA and CDR2 SQIVND (reference sequence). V dropped 6 bases and J dropped 5; count of bases not matched to a gene: 7. In DNA form, the CDR3 reads TGTGCCAGTAGATTGGACAGGGGAGGGACTGAAGCTTTCTTT. It translates to CASRLDRGGTEAFF.

The rearrangement uses TRBV10-3 and TRBJ2-1; 10 positions agree with TRBD1. The CDR3 runs to 16 residues. V lost 4 bases to trimming and J lost 6 bases; unmatched junction nucleotides: 9. Germline CDR1 ENHRY, CDR2 SYGVKD. CDR3 DNA sequence: TGTGCCATCAGTGTGGGGGGGACAGGGGCGGGCAATGAGCAGTTCTTC. This sequence encodes CAISVGGTGAGNEQFF.

The chain is built from TRBV11-2 and TRBJ2-5, with TRBD1 matching 8 bases. Trimming at V came to 4 bases and at J to 5 bases, leaving 9 bases not matched to a gene. Germline values: CDR1 SGHAT, CDR2 FQNNGV. The CDR3 is made up of 15 amino acids. DNA for the CDR3: TGTGCCAGCAGCTCCGACAGGGGTGTGAGTGAGACCCAGTACTTC. Its protein is CASSSDRGVSETQYF.

This chain links TRBV27 with TRBJ2-1, with TRBD2 identical over 14 bases. Germline CDR1 and CDR2: MNHEY and SMNVEV (reference sequence). J lost 2 bases, V lost 5 bases, and 2 bases had no gene match. The CDR3 contains 16 residues. The CDR3 reads CASSRLAGGTYNEQFF. The CDR3, as DNA: TGTGCCAGCAGTAGACTAGCGGGAGGGACCTACAATGAGCAGTTCTTC.

This clone was detected only a few times. The chain carries TRBV7-9 and TRBJ2-7, with D perhaps TRBD2 (5 bases). The germline CDR1 and CDR2 sequences are SEHNR and FQNEAQ (reference sequence). There are 15 residues in the CDR3. V lost 1 base and J 3 bases, leaving 13 bases between the germline ends. The CDR3 DNA is TGTGCCAGCAGCTTAGACACGGTAGCGAACTACGAGCAGTACTTC. It yields the protein CASSLDTVANYEQYF.

V is TRBV5-1 and J is TRBJ2-2; 7 positions agree with TRBD2. With V trimmed by 5 bases and J by 5 bases, 9 bases remained unmatched. From germline, CDR1 is SGHRS and CDR2 YFSETQ. This CDR3 region has 15 residues. This CDR3 reads CASRQTSLGTGELFF. The DNA for the CDR3 is TGCGCCAGCAGACAGACTAGCCTAGGAACCGGGGAGCTGTTTTTT.

The chain combines TRBV4-1 with TRBJ2-7; possible D gene TRBD1, 6 bases. The CDR3 spans 14 residues. V lost 3 bases to trimming and J lost 3 bases, with 12 bases between them. Germline assignment: CDR1 MGHRA and CDR2 YSYEKL. The CDR3 here is CASSHPEGGYEQYF. DNA for the CDR3: TGCGCCAGCAGCCATCCAGAAGGGGGCTACGAGCAGTACTTC.

The gene calls are TRBV18 and TRBJ2-1, with D uncertain. This CDR3 spans 15 amino acids. Looked up from germline, CDR1 is KGHSH and CDR2 is LQKENI. Trimming cost V 0 bases and J 0 bases, with 6 bases left between them. The CDR3 region has the DNA TGTGCCAGCTCACCACCGTTAGCCTCCTACAATGAGCAGTTCTTC. Translation gives CASSPPLASYNEQFF.

The chain recombines TRBV19 with TRBJ1-2; 9 bases align to TRBD1. Germline V gene data show CDR1 as LNHDA and CDR2 as SQIVND (reference sequence). The V gene end was trimmed by 5 bases and the J gene end by 7 bases; junction bases not matched to a gene: 8. The CDR3 covers 14 residues. The CDR3 here is CASSSLQGASGYTF. CDR3 bases: TGTGCCAGTAGTTCACTACAGGGGGCCTCTGGCTACACCTTC.

The J gene is TRBJ2-7, the V gene TRBV5-1, with a possible D match to TRBD2 (6 bases). Germline V gene sequence: CDR1 SGHRS, CDR2 YFSETQ. Trimming shortened V by 4 bases and J by 0 bases, and 14 bases separated the two germline ends. This CDR3 spans 15 amino acids. CDR3 protein: CASSPSVAASYEQYF. In DNA form, the CDR3 reads TGCGCCAGCAGCCCCTCGGTAGCGGCCTCCTACGAGCAGTACTTC.

The rearrangement joins TRBV19 to TRBJ2-1, with 7 bases aligning to TRBD2. Germline-derived CDR1 and CDR2 are LNHDA and SQIVND (reference sequence). CDR3 length equals 15 residues. The V and J ends lost 7 bases and 8 bases, in that order; junction bases with no gene match: 14. The CDR3 is CASTLRQRDRYEQFF. CDR3 DNA sequence: TGTGCCAGTACCCTCCGGCAGCGGGATAGGTATGAGCAGTTCTTC. Looking up the rest from reference TRBV19 and TRBJ2-1 gives the full variable domain: DGGITQSPKYLFRKEGQNVTLSCEQNLNHDAMYWYRQDPGQGLRLIYYSQIVNDFQKGDIAEGYSVSREKKESFPLTVTSAQKNPTAFYLCASTLRQRDRYEQFFGPGTRLTVL.

This chain's CDR3 is CASSPGGERRGYTF. The CDR3, as DNA: TGTGCCAGTAGTCCAGGGGGAGAGAGGAGAGGCTACACCTTC. The chain couples TRBV19 to TRBJ1-2; 7 bases line up with TRBD1. The CDR3 covers 14 residues. The germline V gene has CDR1 LNHDA and CDR2 SQIVND (reference sequence). Germline trimming cut 5 bases from V and 8 bases from J; bases unmatched to any gene: 11.

V and J are TRBV28 and TRBJ2-7; maybe TRBD1 (6 bases). V lost 6 bases, J lost 3 bases, and 9 bases lay in between. Germline V gives CDR1 MDHEN, CDR2 SYDVKM. The CDR3 runs 12 residues. The CDR3, as DNA: TGTGCCAGCAGCGTGACAGGCTACGAGCAGTACTTC. It codes for CASSVTGYEQYF.

This chain links TRBV5-1 with TRBJ2-3; perhaps TRBD2 as D (6 bases). Deletions cut 3 bases from V and 7 bases from J, with 18 bases between. The CDR3 has 15 residues. Per the germline V gene, CDR1 is SGHRS and CDR2 is YFSETQ. The CDR3 sequence is CASSSLGGRGNTQYF. The CDR3 nucleotides read TGCGCCAGCAGCTCCCTCGGGGGTCGAGGGAATACGCAGTATTTT.

This clone was detected once. CDR3 in amino acids: CASSPDMGAYGYTF. In DNA form, the CDR3 reads TGTGCCAGCAGCCCGGACATGGGGGCCTATGGCTACACCTTC. The chain has TRBV5-4 and TRBJ1-2; the D gene is possibly TRBD1 (6 bases). The V end was cut by 4 bases, the J end by 4 bases, with 14 bases between. There are 14 residues in the CDR3. Germline CDR1 and CDR2: SGHNT and YYREEE (reference sequence).

The chain has TRBV6-6 and TRBJ2-7; 8 positions agree with TRBD1. The CDR3 contains 17 residues. J gave up 2 bases and V 5 bases, and 14 bases lay outside the gene matches. Germline V gene sequence: CDR1 MNHNY, CDR2 SVGAGI (reference sequence). In DNA form, the CDR3 reads TGTGCCAGCAGTCCAGGGACAGGCGACTTGGATCCCTACGAGCAGTACTTC. It is translated as CASSPGTGDLDPYEQYF.

The rearrangement links TRBV2 to TRBJ2-1, with 13 bases fitting TRBD2. CDR3 size: 13 residues. Germline assignment: CDR1 SNHLY and CDR2 FYNNEI. Trimming cost V 4 bases and J 15 bases; bases outside gene matches: 6. CDR3 nucleotide sequence: TGTGCCAGCAGTGCTGGACTAGCGGGAGAAGGGTTCTTC. Residues: CASSAGLAGEGFF.

The rearrangement uses TRBV4-2 and TRBJ2-7; D unclear. Germline loops: CDR1 LGHNA, CDR2 YNFKEQ. The CDR3 runs 13 residues. The ends were cut back, 0 bases at V and 6 bases at J, with 9 bases in the middle. This chain's CDR3 is CASSQDSSREQYF. For the CDR3, the DNA is TGTGCCAGCAGCCAAGATAGTTCGCGCGAGCAGTACTTC.